The text below deals with one TCR beta chain. This clonotype appeared many times. Which antigen it targets is not known. No clone much larger than this one lies a single base away; base qualities are absent. Per the publication, the time point label means: longitudinal time-point 3. Healthy controls were blood bank volunteers in Maryland, USA. For unsorted PBMC libraries, 2 million PBMCs were used after storage in RNAlater at -80 degrees C until RNA extraction. PBMCs were separated from peripheral blood using Ficoll-Hypaque density gradient centrifugation and then cryopreserved in liquid nitrogen. cDNA was synthesized by template-switch 5'RACE using a primer carrying a 10-nucleotide random unique molecular identifier by which each TCR transcript was tagged. Every sequencing run covered 15-18 subjects and yielded more than 170 million TCR-beta sequences. The RNeasy kit was used to extract total RNA. TCR-beta VDJ regions were amplified with primers for the TCR constant region and the 5'RACE anchor, using the KAPA Real-time Library Amplification kit. A first PCR added sample indexes and Illumina adaptors, and a second PCR then raised library yield. After purification with Ampure beads, the TCR product of roughly 650 bp was size-selected on a 2% E-gel SizeSelection system. Before pooling, library quality was checked on a Bioanalyzer, concentration was measured with Qubit, and libraries were quantified with the Kapa Library Quantification kit. An Illumina HiSeq 2500 was used to sequence the libraries paired-end at 2 x 150 bp. To increase sequence diversity, roughly 24-32% phiX was spiked into each library pool. The authors' pipeline ran thus. The quality-filtered reads were processed with the UMI-based MiGEC pipeline, whose error correction step removed more than 85% of the raw TCR sequences. IMGT germline references were used for aligning VDJ genes, and each clonotype was defined as a unique CDR3 amino acid sequence together with its V-J genes. Clonal expansion, Shannon diversity and CDR3 relatedness were evaluated with VDJtools (CalcPairwiseDistances, ClusterSamples), while phylogenetic trees were built in CLCbio workbench. Using coefficient-of-variation modelling across technical triplicates, the study counted a clone as expanded if it had at least 8 unique UMIs. Through fastp at Q25 and MiXCR, TCRdb rebuilt clones from the public reads, retaining in-frame beta chains. CDR3 protein duplicates are merged, each entry listing the most common genes and DNA. The V and J calls were determined by TCRdb, not by the authors. The table for this sample lists 45,000 to 65,000 distinct CDR3 sequences; roughly 8% of them were counted only once. Under 2.5% of the sample is held by the ten biggest clonotypes.

The data belong to a study of neurological immune-mediated disorders (dated by TCRdb to the late 2010s). Looking at the study overall: The study compared peripheral blood TCR-beta repertoires of HTLV-I-associated myelopathy (HAM/TSP) patients, multiple sclerosis patients and healthy controls using UMI-based sequencing. Alongside PBMC samples, the set of 80 to 130 TCR-beta libraries contained longitudinal samples, technical triplicates, and paired CD4+ and CD8+ T-cell subsets that had been sorted. Longitudinal HAM/TSP and healthy donors had 3 time-points each (about 3-45 month intervals). The cohort included around 70 subjects: around 15 with HAM/TSP, roughly 35 with multiple sclerosis, and around 20 healthy controls. On the study overall, not on this receptor specifically: Expanded clones from different subjects shared no identical CDR3 amino acid sequences, which suggests that TCR-beta repertoires were private in all groups. TCR clonal expansion was highest in HAM/TSP patients and lowest in MS patients, with MS patients falling below even healthy controls.

The CDR3, cysteine through phenylalanine, is 15 amino acids long. The CDR3 DNA has 45 bases and is translated from base 1. The V end loses 2 bases and the J end loses 3 bases, and a stretch of 12 bases separates them. CDR1 and CDR2 are drawn from the germline V gene: SGHRS, YFSETQ. Material for sequencing was PBMCs. The sequence links TRBV5-1 to TRBJ1-5; the D gene cannot be resolved reliably. This sequence originates from a woman between 40 and 50 years old in good health. Read as DNA, the sequence is TGCGCCAGCAGCTTAACATCCGGTTACAATCAGCCCCAGCATTTT. This codes for CASSLTSGYNQPQHF.